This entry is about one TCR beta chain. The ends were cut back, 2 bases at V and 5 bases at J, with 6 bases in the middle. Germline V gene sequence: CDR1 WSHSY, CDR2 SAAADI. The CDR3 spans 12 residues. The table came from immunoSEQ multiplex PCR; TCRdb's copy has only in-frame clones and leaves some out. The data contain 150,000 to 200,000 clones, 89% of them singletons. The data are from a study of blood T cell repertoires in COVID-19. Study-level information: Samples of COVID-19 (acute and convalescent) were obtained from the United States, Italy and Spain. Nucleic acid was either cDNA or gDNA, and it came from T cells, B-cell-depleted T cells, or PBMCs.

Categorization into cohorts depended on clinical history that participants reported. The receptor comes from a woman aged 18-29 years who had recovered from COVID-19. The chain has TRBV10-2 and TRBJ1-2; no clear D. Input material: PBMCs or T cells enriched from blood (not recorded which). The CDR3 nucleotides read TGCGCCAGCAGTGAGGGCAGTTATGGCTACACCTTC. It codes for CASSEGSYGYTF.